Shown below are 27 T cell receptor beta chains from a single sample sequenced in a study of cytomegalovirus exposure and HLA in healthy donors. PCR involved 60 Vbeta and 13 Jbeta primers. Produced via immunoSEQ multiplex PCR; TCRdb's table is partial and in-frame only. Counted here are a few hundred thousand clones, around 81% occurring once; the ten biggest clones make up around 8%. The sequencing input was PBMCs. The receptor set was obtained from a woman aged 55-69 years in good health and CMV-seropositive.

This chain uses TRBV12-5 with TRBJ2-7; 8 nucleotides match TRBD1. V lost 2 bases and J lost 4; bases outside the gene matches: 10. Germline values: CDR1 LGHNT, CDR2 FRNRAP. The length of the CDR3 is 16 residues. CDR3 amino acids: CASGLPTSGGAYEQYF. CDR3 bases: TGTGCTAGTGGTTTGCCAACGTCAGGGGGCGCGTACGAGCAGTACTTC.

J is TRBJ1-2 and V is TRBV6-5, with D possibly matching TRBD1 (5 bases). With 6 bases removed from V and 5 bases from J, the gap between germline ends came to 10 bases. There are 12 residues in the CDR3. Per the germline V gene, CDR1 is MNHEY and CDR2 is SVGAGI. CDR3 nucleotide sequence: TGTGCCAGCAGGACAGTTCCATATGGCTACACCTTC. Translation: CASRTVPYGYTF.

This sequence joins TRBV14 and TRBJ2-2; no clear D gene. The V end lost 3 bases, the J end lost 2 bases, and 7 bases lay between the germline ends. Germline V gives CDR1 SGHDN, CDR2 FVKESK. There are 14 residues in the CDR3. The chain's CDR3 is CASSQARNTGELFF. The CDR3 region has the DNA TGTGCCAGCAGCCAGGCCAGAAACACCGGGGAGCTGTTTTTT.

V gene TRBV6-1 combines with J gene TRBJ2-2; 9 bases map to TRBD2. Trimming cost V 1 base and J 6 bases; bases outside gene matches: 3. Germline CDR1 and CDR2: MNHNS and SASEGT. CDR3 length: 15 residues. The CDR3 DNA follows: TGTGCCAGCAGTGAAGATAGCGGGAGCCCCGGGGAGCTGTTTTTT. Translating it yields CASSEDSGSPGELFF.

The chain combines TRBV11-3 with TRBJ2-7; 10 bases fit TRBD1. Germline assignment: CDR1 SGHNT and CDR2 YENEEA. V was clipped by 3 bases and J by 6 bases; unmatched bases: 5. This CDR3 is built from 14 residues. Here the CDR3 DNA reads TGTGCCAGCAGCTTGTGGACAGGGGGGGGCGAGCAGTACTTC. Translated: CASSLWTGGGEQYF.

Comments on this clone: Other nucleotide sequences in the sample specify the same CDR3. V gene TRBV19 combines with J gene TRBJ1-2, with 9 bases matching TRBD1. The germline CDR1 and CDR2 sequences are LNHDA and SQIVND (reference sequence). Trimming at V came to 7 bases and at J to 5 bases, leaving 2 bases not matched to a gene. CDR3 length: 12 residues. CDR3 in DNA: TGTGCCAGTAAGGGACAGGGTTATGGCTACACCTTC. Translation gives CASKGQGYGYTF.

The chain is built from TRBV5-1 and TRBJ1-1; 7 bases are shared with TRBD1. Trimming at V came to 1 base and at J to 5 bases, leaving 8 bases not matched to a gene. This CDR3 comprises 15 residues. CDR1 and CDR2 from the germline V gene are SGHRS and YFSETQ. CDR3 region: CASSLRTGLGTEAFF. The CDR3 coding sequence is TGCGCCAGCAGCTTGAGGACAGGTCTTGGAACTGAAGCTTTCTTT.

The count of this clone is one. The chain combines TRBV2 with TRBJ1-5, with 7 bases that match TRBD1. Trimming at V came to 7 bases and at J to 3 bases, leaving 6 bases not matched to a gene. This CDR3 region has 14 residues. Germline CDR1 SNHLY, CDR2 FYNNEI. CDR3 in DNA: TGTGCCAGCACCCGGGACAGAGTCAATCAGCCCCAGCATTTT. This translates into CASTRDRVNQPQHF.

The chain uses TRBV27 and TRBJ1-2, with 10 positions matching TRBD1. Germline V gene lookup returns CDR1 MNHEY and CDR2 SMNVEV (reference sequence). Germline trimming cut 4 bases from V and 5 bases from J; bases unmatched to any gene: 4. CDR3 size: 14 residues. The CDR3 here is CASSSGQGTYGYTF. The CDR3 DNA reads as TGTGCCAGCAGTTCGGGACAGGGGACGTATGGCTACACCTTC.

This chain connects TRBV27 to TRBJ2-5, with TRBD2 as a possible D gene (5 bases). CDR3 length: 13 residues. Trimming removed 3 bases at V and 5 bases at J, with 10 bases between. Germline lookup yields CDR1 MNHEY and CDR2 SMNVEV (reference sequence). The CDR3 spells CASSFASGETQYF. As DNA, the CDR3 is TGTGCCAGCAGTTTCGCCAGCGGTGAGACCCAGTACTTC.

This clone was picked up a small number of times. The rearrangement joins TRBV29-1 to TRBJ1-2, with TRBD1 matching over 9 bases. The germline CDR1 and CDR2 sequences are SQVTM and ANQGSEA. V lost 1 base to trimming and J lost 2 bases; unmatched junction nucleotides: 2. The CDR3 sequence is 14 residues long. The CDR3 nucleotides read TGCAGCGTTGAAGGTGGACAGGGGAACTATGGCTACACCTTC. Encoded protein: CSVEGGQGNYGYTF.

As concerns this clone: The sample holds other DNA sequences that translate to the same CDR3. V gene TRBV5-1 combines with J gene TRBJ2-5, with 9 positions matching TRBD1. The CDR3 contains 15 residues. CDR1 and CDR2 (germline): SGHRS, YFSETQ. V lost 2 bases to trimming and J lost 2 bases; unmatched junction nucleotides: 4. This chain's CDR3 is CASSLGGTGQETQYF. The CDR3 region has the DNA TGCGCCAGCAGCTTAGGAGGGACAGGGCAAGAGACCCAGTACTTC.

The rearrangement links TRBV5-6 to TRBJ2-1, with TRBD2 matching over 12 bases. After removal of 4 bases from V and 8 bases from J, the junction contained 7 bases not matched to a gene. Germline-derived CDR1 and CDR2 are SGHDT and YYEEEE. The CDR3 extends over 15 amino acids. The DNA for the CDR3 is TGTGCCAGCAGCCCAGGACTAGCGGGGAGCCATGAGCAGTTCTTC. Protein: CASSPGLAGSHEQFF.

J is TRBJ1-2 and V is TRBV18; 7 bases match TRBD1. J was trimmed by 3 bases and V by 6 bases; bases with no gene match: 4. The CDR3 extends over 13 amino acids. CDR1 KGHSH and CDR2 LQKENI come from the germline V gene. This CDR3 reads CASSLDRDYGYTF. CDR3 nucleotides: TGTGCCAGCTCCCTTGACAGGGACTATGGCTACACCTTC.

The genes are TRBV18 and TRBJ2-7; the match to TRBD1 covers 9 bases. CDR3 length: 14 residues. Germline V gene data show CDR1 as KGHSH and CDR2 as LQKENI. The junction had 2 bases not matched to a gene; V was cut back by 2 bases and J by 3 bases. The CDR3, as DNA: TGTGCCAGCTCACCAGGGACAGGGAACTACGAGCAGTACTTC. Protein product: CASSPGTGNYEQYF.

CDR3 coding DNA: TGTGCCAGCAGTCTTGGACATAACAATGAGCAGTTCTTC. This codes for CASSLGHNNEQFF. This chain joins TRBV6-5 and TRBJ2-1; D is perhaps TRBD1 (5 bases). Germline V CDR1 and CDR2: MNHEY, SVGAGI. V lost 5 bases and J lost 5, with 10 bases in between. The CDR3 has 13 residues.

The chain uses TRBV2 and TRBJ2-7; D perhaps matches TRBD2 (5 bases). The CDR3 is 11 residues long. Germline assignment: CDR1 SNHLY and CDR2 FYNNEI. V shed 9 bases and J shed 9 bases, with 15 bases lying between them. The CDR3 DNA reads as TGTGCCAGAGGTGGAGGATCTGGGCAGTACTTC. Protein product: CARGGGSGQYF.

J is TRBJ2-5 and V is TRBV25-1; possible D gene TRBD1, 7 bases. V was trimmed by 3 bases and J by 0 bases, leaving 14 bases between them. The CDR3 has 16 residues. The germline V gene encodes CDR1 MGHDK and CDR2 SYGVNS. The CDR3 loop is CASSEGRDSYQETQYF. Written as DNA, the CDR3 is TGTGCCAGCAGTGAGGGGCGGGACAGCTACCAAGAGACCCAGTACTTC.

The genes are TRBV5-5 and TRBJ1-2; unclear D gene. The germline V gene encodes CDR1 SGHKS and CDR2 YYEKEE (reference sequence). Trimming removed 4 bases at V and 7 bases at J, with 20 bases between. The CDR3 runs to 15 residues. The CDR3 region is CASSPNPTGGFGYTF. The CDR3 nucleotides read TGTGCCAGCAGCCCAAACCCGACGGGAGGCTTTGGCTACACCTTC.

The chain employs TRBV5-4 and TRBJ2-7; D is possibly TRBD2 (6 bases). Trimming removed 3 bases from V and 3 bases from J, with 16 bases in between. The CDR3 is made up of 15 amino acids. Germline assignment: CDR1 SGHNT and CDR2 YYREEE (reference sequence). The DNA of the CDR3 is TGTGCCAGCAGCTCTCCGGGAGCTGGAGTCTACGAGCAGTACTTC. It is translated as CASSSPGAGVYEQYF. Full variable domain (remainder filled in from reference TRBV5-4 and TRBJ2-7): ETGVTQSPTHLIKTRGQQVTLRCSSQSGHNTVSWYQQALGQGPQFIFQYYREEENGRGNFPPRFSGLQFPNYSSELNVNALELDDSALYLCASSSPGAGVYEQYFGPGTRLTVT.

The CDR3 protein is CASSLIAGEMETQYF. CDR3 DNA: TGCGCCAGCAGCTTGATAGCGGGAGAGATGGAGACCCAGTACTTC. This sequence joins TRBV5-1 and TRBJ2-5; the match to TRBD2 covers 9 bases. V gave up 1 base and J gave up 5 bases; unmatched junction bases: 6. The CDR3 is 15 amino acids. Germline V gene lookup returns CDR1 SGHRS and CDR2 YFSETQ. Full variable domain (remainder filled in from reference TRBV5-1 and TRBJ2-5): KAGVTQTPRYLIKTRGQQVTLSCSPISGHRSVSWYQQTPGQGLQFLFEYFSETQRNKGNFPGRFSGRQFSNSRSEMNVSTLELGDSALYLCASSLIAGEMETQYFGPGTRLLVL.

This chain links TRBV18 with TRBJ2-1, with D possibly TRBD1 on 5 matching bases. Germline V gene sequence: CDR1 KGHSH, CDR2 LQKENI. V dropped 5 bases and J dropped 5 bases, with 13 bases sitting between them. This CDR3 has 14 amino acids. The CDR3 here is CASSTLTGDNEQFF. In DNA, the CDR3 is TGTGCCAGCTCAACTCTAACAGGAGACAATGAGCAGTTCTTC.

The chain is built from TRBV19 and TRBJ2-1; D is unresolved. This CDR3 comprises 13 residues. Per the germline V gene, CDR1 is LNHDA and CDR2 is SQIVND (reference sequence). V lost 0 bases and J lost 6, with 6 bases in between. CDR3 DNA: TGTGCCAGTAGTATAGAGAGGTTCAATGAGCAGTTCTTC. Amino acid sequence: CASSIERFNEQFF.

This clone was seen more than once but under ten times. The chain is built from TRBV30 and TRBJ1-1; D not certain. V was trimmed by 4 bases and J by 1 base, leaving 10 bases between them. Germline loops: CDR1 GTSNPN, CDR2 SVGIG (reference sequence). The CDR3 is 13 residues long. This CDR3 is CAWNMGTNTEAFF. In DNA, the CDR3 is TGTGCCTGGAATATGGGCACGAACACTGAAGCTTTCTTT. Together with reference TRBV30 and TRBJ1-1, the CDR3 gives the full variable domain: SQTIHQWPATLVQPVGSPLSLECTVEGTSNPNLYWYRQAAGRGLQLLFYSVGIGQISSEVPQNLSASRPQDRQFILSSKKLLLSDSGFYLCAWNMGTNTEAFFGQGTRLTVV.

The gene calls are TRBV9 and TRBJ2-1; 11 bases are shared with TRBD2. CDR1 SGDLS and CDR2 YYNGEE come from the germline V gene. Losses at the gene ends were 4 bases for V and 9 bases for J; bases not matched to a gene: 15. This CDR3 has 17 amino acids. CDR3 nucleotide sequence: TGTGCCAGCAGCCCATTATTTACTAGCGGGAGAAGCGGTGAGCAGTTCTTC. Translated, it gives CASSPLFTSGRSGEQFF.

The chain employs TRBV7-2 and TRBJ1-3; possible D gene TRBD1, 5 bases. Germline-derived CDR1 and CDR2 are SGHTA and FQGNSA. V was trimmed by 5 bases and J by 4 bases, leaving 15 bases between them. This CDR3 contains 15 residues. In DNA form, the CDR3 reads TGTGCCAGCAGCCCTGGACCCCGGGGGGGAAACACCATATATTTT. It yields the protein CASSPGPRGGNTIYF.

The rearrangement links TRBV5-6 to TRBJ2-3, with a tentative D call TRBD2 (5 bases). The CDR3 contains 12 residues. Germline values: CDR1 SGHDT, CDR2 YYEEEE. V lost 4 bases and J lost 8, with 11 bases in between. The CDR3 spells CASSRTRSTQYF. DNA for the CDR3: TGTGCCAGCAGCCGCACTAGAAGTACGCAGTATTTT.